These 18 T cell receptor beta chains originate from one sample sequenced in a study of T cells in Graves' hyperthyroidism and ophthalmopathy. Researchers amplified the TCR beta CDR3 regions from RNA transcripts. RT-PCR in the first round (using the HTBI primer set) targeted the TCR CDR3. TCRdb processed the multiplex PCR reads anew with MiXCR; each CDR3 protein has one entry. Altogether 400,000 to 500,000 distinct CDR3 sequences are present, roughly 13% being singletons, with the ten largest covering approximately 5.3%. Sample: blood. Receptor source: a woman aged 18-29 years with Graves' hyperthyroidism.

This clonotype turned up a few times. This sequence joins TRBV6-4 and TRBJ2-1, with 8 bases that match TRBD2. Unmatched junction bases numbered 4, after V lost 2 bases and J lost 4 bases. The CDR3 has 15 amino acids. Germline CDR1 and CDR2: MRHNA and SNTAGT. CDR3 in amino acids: CASSDASGLYNEQFF. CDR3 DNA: TGTGCCAGCAGTGACGCTAGCGGGTTGTACAATGAGCAGTTCTTC.

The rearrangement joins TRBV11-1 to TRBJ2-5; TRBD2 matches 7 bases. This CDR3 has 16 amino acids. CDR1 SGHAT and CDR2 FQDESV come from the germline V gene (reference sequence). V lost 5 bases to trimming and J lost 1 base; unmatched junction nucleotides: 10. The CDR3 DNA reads TGTGCCAGCAGCCCCCGGGGCGGGAGACCCCAAGAGACCCAGTACTTC. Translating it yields CASSPRGGRPQETQYF.

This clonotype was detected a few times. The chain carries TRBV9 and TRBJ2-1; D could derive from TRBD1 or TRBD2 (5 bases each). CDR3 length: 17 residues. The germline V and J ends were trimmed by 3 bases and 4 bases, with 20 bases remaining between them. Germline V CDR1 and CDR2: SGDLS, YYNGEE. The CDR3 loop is CASSAELGSGRYNEQFF. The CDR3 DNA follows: TGTGCCAGCAGCGCAGAGTTGGGGTCAGGGAGATACAATGAGCAGTTCTTC. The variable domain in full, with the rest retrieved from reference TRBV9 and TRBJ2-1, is DSGVTQTPKHLITATGQRVTLRCSPRSGDLSVYWYQQSLDQGLQFLIQYYNGEERAKGNILERFSAQQFPDLHSELNLSSLELGDSALYFCASSAELGSGRYNEQFFGPGTRLTVL.

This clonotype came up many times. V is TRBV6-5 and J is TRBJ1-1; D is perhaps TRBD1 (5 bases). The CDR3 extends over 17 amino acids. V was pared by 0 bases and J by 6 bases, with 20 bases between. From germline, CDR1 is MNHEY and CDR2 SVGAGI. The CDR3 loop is CASSYSSLGRELAEAFF. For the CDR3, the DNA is TGTGCCAGCAGTTACTCGTCGTTGGGCAGGGAGTTGGCTGAAGCTTTCTTT.

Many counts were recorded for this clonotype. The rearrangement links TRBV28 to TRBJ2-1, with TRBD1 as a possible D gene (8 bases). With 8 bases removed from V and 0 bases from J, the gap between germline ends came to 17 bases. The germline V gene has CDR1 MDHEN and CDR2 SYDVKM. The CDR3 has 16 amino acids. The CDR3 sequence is CASGKQGGNSYNEQFF. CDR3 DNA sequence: TGTGCCAGCGGAAAACAGGGGGGGAACTCCTACAATGAGCAGTTCTTC.

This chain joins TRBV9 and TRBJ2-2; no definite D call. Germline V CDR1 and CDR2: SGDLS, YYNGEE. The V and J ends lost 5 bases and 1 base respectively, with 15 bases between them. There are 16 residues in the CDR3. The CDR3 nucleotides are TGTGCCAGCAGTGGTACCGGGCCAAAGAACACCGGGGAGCTGTTTTTT. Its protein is CASSGTGPKNTGELFF. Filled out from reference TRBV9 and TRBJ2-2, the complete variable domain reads DSGVTQTPKHLITATGQRVTLRCSPRSGDLSVYWYQQSLDQGLQFLIQYYNGEERAKGNILERFSAQQFPDLHSELNLSSLELGDSALYFCASSGTGPKNTGELFFGEGSRLTVL.

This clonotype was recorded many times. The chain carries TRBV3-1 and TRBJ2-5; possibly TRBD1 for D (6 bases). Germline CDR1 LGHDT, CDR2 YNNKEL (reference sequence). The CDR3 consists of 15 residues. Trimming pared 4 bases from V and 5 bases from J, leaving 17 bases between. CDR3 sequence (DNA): TGTGCCAGCAGCCCTAGCCCAGGGGTTGGGGAGACCCAGTACTTC. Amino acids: CASSPSPGVGETQYF.

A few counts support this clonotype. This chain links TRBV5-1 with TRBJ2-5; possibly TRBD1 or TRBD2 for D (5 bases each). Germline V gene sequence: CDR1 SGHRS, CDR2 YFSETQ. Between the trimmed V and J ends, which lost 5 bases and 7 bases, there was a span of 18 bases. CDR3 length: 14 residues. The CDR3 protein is CASRPNEGSGTQYF. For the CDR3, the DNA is TGCGCCAGCAGACCAAATGAGGGGTCGGGGACCCAGTACTTC.

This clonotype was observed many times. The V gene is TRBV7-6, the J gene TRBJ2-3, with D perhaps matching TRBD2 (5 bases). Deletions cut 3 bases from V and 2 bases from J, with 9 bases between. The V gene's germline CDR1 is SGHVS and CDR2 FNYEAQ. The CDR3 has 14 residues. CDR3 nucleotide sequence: TGTGCCAGCAGCTTCAGCGGATACACAGATACGCAGTATTTT. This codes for CASSFSGYTDTQYF.

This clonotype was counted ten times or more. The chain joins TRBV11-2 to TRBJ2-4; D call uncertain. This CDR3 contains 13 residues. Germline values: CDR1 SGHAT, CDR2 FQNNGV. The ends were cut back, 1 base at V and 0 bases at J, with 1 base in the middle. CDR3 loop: CASSLGAKNIQYF. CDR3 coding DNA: TGTGCCAGCAGCTTAGGAGCCAAAAACATTCAGTACTTC.

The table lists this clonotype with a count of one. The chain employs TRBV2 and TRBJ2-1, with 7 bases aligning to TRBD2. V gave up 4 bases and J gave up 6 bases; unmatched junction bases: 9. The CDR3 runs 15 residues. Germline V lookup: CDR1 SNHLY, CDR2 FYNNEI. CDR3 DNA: TGTGCCAGCAGTGTTGAGGGAGGGCCTGTCAATGAGCAGTTCTTC. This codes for CASSVEGGPVNEQFF.

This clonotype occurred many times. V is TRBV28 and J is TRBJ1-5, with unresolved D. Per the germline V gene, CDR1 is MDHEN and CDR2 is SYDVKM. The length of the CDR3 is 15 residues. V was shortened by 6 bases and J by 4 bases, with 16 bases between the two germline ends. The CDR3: CASRHGPGGNQPQHF. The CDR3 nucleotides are TGTGCCAGCAGACACGGTCCCGGAGGGAATCAGCCCCAGCATTTT. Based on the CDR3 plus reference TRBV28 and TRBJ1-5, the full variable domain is DVKVTQSSRYLVKRTGEKVFLECVQDMDHENMFWYRQDPGLGLRLIYFSYDVKMKEKGDIPEGYSVSREKKERFSLILESASTNQTSMYLCASRHGPGGNQPQHFGDGTRLSIL.

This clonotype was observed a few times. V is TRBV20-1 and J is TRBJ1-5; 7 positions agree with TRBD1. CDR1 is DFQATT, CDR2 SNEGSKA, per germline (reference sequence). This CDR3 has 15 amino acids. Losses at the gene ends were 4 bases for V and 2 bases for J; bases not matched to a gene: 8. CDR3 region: CSATTGAGGNQPQHF. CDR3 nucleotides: TGCAGTGCTACCACAGGGGCAGGGGGCAATCAGCCCCAGCATTTT.

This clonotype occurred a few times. This CDR3 reads CASTRGGVGELFF. CDR3 coding DNA: TGTGCCAGCACCCGAGGGGGAGTCGGGGAGCTGTTTTTT. The chain has TRBV6-2 or TRBV6-3 and TRBJ2-2; possibly TRBD1 for D (6 bases). This CDR3 region has 13 residues. Germline V gene data show CDR1 as MNHEY and CDR2 as SVGEGT. Trimming took 7 bases from V and 7 from J, leaving 13 bases between them.

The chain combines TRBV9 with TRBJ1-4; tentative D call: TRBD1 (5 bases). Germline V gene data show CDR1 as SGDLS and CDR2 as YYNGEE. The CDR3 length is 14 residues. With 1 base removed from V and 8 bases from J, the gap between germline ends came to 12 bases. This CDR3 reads CASSVSQGEEKLFF. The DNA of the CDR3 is TGTGCCAGCAGCGTATCTCAGGGTGAGGAAAAACTGTTTTTT. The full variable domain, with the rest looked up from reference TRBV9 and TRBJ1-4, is DSGVTQTPKHLITATGQRVTLRCSPRSGDLSVYWYQQSLDQGLQFLIQYYNGEERAKGNILERFSAQQFPDLHSELNLSSLELGDSALYFCASSVSQGEEKLFFGSGTQLSVL.

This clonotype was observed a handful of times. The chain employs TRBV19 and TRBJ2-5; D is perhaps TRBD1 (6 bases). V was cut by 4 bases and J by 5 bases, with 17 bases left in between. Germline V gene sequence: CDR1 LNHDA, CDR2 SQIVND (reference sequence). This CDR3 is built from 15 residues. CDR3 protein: CASSTTNDRRETQYF. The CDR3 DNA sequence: TGTGCCAGTAGTACTACCAACGACAGGAGGGAGACCCAGTACTTC.

The CDR3 is CASSQGLADLYNEQFF. The DNA of the CDR3 is TGTGCCAGCAGCCAAGGGCTAGCGGACCTCTACAATGAGCAGTTCTTC. This chain joins TRBV3-1 and TRBJ2-1, with 7 bases identical to TRBD2. CDR3 length equals 16 residues. The J segment lost 3 bases and the V segment lost 1 base, leaving 6 bases of the junction unmatched. Germline V gene data show CDR1 as LGHDT and CDR2 as YNNKEL (reference sequence).

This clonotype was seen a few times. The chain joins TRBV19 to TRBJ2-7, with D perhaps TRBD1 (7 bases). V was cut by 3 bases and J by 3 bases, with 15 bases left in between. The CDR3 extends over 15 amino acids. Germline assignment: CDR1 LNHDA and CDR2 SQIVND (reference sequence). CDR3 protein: CASSMRHRGGYEQYF. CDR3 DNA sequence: TGTGCCAGTAGTATGCGTCACAGGGGAGGCTACGAGCAGTACTTC.